Listed below are T cell receptor beta chains from one sample, sequenced in a study of identical twins. TCRdb reanalysed the 5' RACE reads using MiXCR and keeps one entry per CDR3 protein. Among about 660,000 distinct CDR3 sequences listed, 8.5% to 9.5% were seen once. The sample was also reused in another study, on yellow fever vaccine responses in identical twins.

Sequencing used PBMCs. Receptors were obtained from a young woman in good health. Both conserved end residues are part of each CDR3. The order of the fields is V gene, clone size, J gene, D gene, CDR3 protein, CDR3 DNA. The D gene is left open where the match is weak. For some rows the clone size is stated as once, few or many, or as a class when expanded; others skip it.

TRBV4-3	few	TRBJ2-1	-	CASSQDREPYNEQFF	TGCGCCAGCAGCCAAGATCGGGAGCCCTACAATGAGCAGTTCTTC
TRBV7-9	-	TRBJ2-2	TRBD1	CASDLLPRDRDTGELFF	TGTGCCAGCGACCTACTTCCCCGGGACAGGGATACCGGGGAGCTGTTTTTT
TRBV29-1	few	TRBJ2-6	-	CSVWSGANVLTF	TGCAGCGTTTGGTCTGGGGCCAACGTCCTGACTTTC
TRBV10-3	-	TRBJ2-7	TRBD1	CAISGQGYSYEQYF	TGTGCCATCAGTGGACAGGGATACTCCTACGAGCAGTACTTC
TRBV12-3/TRBV12-4	many	TRBJ2-3	-	CASSFGGSGLPPGDTQYF	TGTGCCAGCAGTTTTGGGGGATCCGGACTACCTCCGGGAGATACGCAGTATTTT
TRBV7-2	-	TRBJ2-2	-	CASSSRITGELFF	TGTGCCAGCAGCTCCCGGATCACCGGGGAGCTGTTTTTT
TRBV6-1	few	TRBJ2-1	-	CASSKQGTYNEQFF	TGTGCCAGCAGCAAACAGGGAACCTACAATGAGCAGTTCTTC
TRBV9	many	TRBJ1-3	-	CASSEITGNTIYF	TGTGCCAGCAGCGAAATTACTGGAAACACCATATATTTT
TRBV3-1	-	TRBJ2-3	-	CASSPGTLRTDTQYF	TGTGCCAGCAGCCCCGGGACCCTCCGCACAGATACGCAGTATTTT
TRBV15	-	TRBJ2-2	TRBD1	CATSSRGPYTGELFF	TGTGCCACCAGCTCCAGGGGGCCTTACACCGGGGAGCTGTTTTTT
TRBV11-2	-	TRBJ2-1	TRBD2	CASSFGLVPYNEQFF	TGTGCCAGCAGCTTCGGACTAGTACCCTACAATGAGCAGTTCTTC
TRBV20-1	-	TRBJ2-3	-	CSARDLASTDTQYF	TGCAGTGCTAGAGATCTAGCCAGCACAGATACGCAGTATTTT
TRBV2	many	TRBJ2-7	-	CASMKTGTGSYEQYF	TGTGCCAGCATGAAAACCGGGACCGGCTCCTACGAGCAGTACTTC
TRBV7-9	-	TRBJ1-1	-	CASSFGREVEAFF	TGTGCCAGCAGCTTCGGCAGGGAGGTTGAAGCTTTCTTT
TRBV5-1	many	TRBJ2-1	-	CASSLRHREGTYNEQFF	TGCGCCAGCAGCCTACGGCACAGGGAGGGGACCTACAATGAGCAGTTCTTC
TRBV9	few	TRBJ2-7	-	CASSVDNEQYF	TGTGCCAGCAGCGTAGATAACGAGCAGTACTTC
TRBV20-1	-	TRBJ2-3	TRBD2	CSAPDRAGATDTQYF	TGCAGTGCACCAGATCGGGCGGGAGCTACAGATACGCAGTATTTT
TRBV2	-	TRBJ2-1	TRBD2	CASTSGTSGSYNEQFF	TGTGCCAGCACCTCCGGGACTAGCGGTTCCTACAATGAGCAGTTCTTC
TRBV4-2	-	TRBJ2-3	-	CASSQDNGSTDTQYF	TGTGCCAGCAGCCAAGATAACGGGAGCACAGATACGCAGTATTTT
TRBV15	many	TRBJ2-4	-	CATSRDFGAGDKNIQYF	TGTGCCACCAGCAGAGATTTTGGGGCAGGGGACAAAAACATTCAGTACTTC
TRBV20-1	few	TRBJ2-1	-	CSPGGPSYNEQFF	TGCAGCCCCGGGGGGCCGTCCTACAATGAGCAGTTCTTC
TRBV3-1	-	TRBJ1-4	-	CASSPSTGATNEKLFF	TGTGCCAGCAGCCCATCAACTGGGGCAACTAATGAAAAACTGTTTTTT
TRBV20-1	-	TRBJ2-7	-	CSAREGIAWSYEQYF	TGCAGTGCTAGAGAGGGTATAGCGTGGTCCTACGAGCAGTACTTC
TRBV6-2/TRBV6-3	-	TRBJ2-4	-	CASSLNRGGNIQYF	TGTGCCAGCAGTCTAAACAGGGGGGGAAACATTCAGTACTTC
TRBV6-1	few	TRBJ1-4	-	CAIRRDINEKLFF	TGTGCCATCAGACGGGACATTAATGAAAAACTGTTTTTT
TRBV5-1	-	TRBJ2-7	-	CASSLGQDRISPYEQYF	TGCGCCAGCAGCTTGGGTCAGGATAGAATATCTCCTTACGAGCAGTACTTC
TRBV20-1	many	TRBJ2-1	-	CSARDSGGQLYNEQFF	TGCAGTGCTAGAGATTCGGGGGGCCAACTATACAATGAGCAGTTCTTC
TRBV5-1	many	TRBJ2-1	-	CASMVNYNEQFF	TGCGCCAGCATGGTCAACTACAATGAGCAGTTCTTC
TRBV6-6	many	TRBJ2-7	-	CASSYRGDYEQYF	TGTGCCAGCAGTTACAGAGGTGACTACGAGCAGTACTTC
TRBV24-1	few	TRBJ1-2	TRBD1	CATSGFGPGQASYGYTF	TGTGCCACCAGTGGATTTGGTCCGGGACAGGCTTCCTATGGCTACACCTTC
TRBV12-3/TRBV12-4	-	TRBJ2-5	TRBD1	CASSKTGGRETQYF	TGTGCCAGCAGTAAGACAGGGGGCAGGGAGACCCAGTACTTC
TRBV5-5	few	TRBJ2-7	-	CASSLRQIPSYEQYF	TGTGCCAGCAGCTTGAGACAGATCCCAAGCTACGAGCAGTACTTC
TRBV7-8	-	TRBJ2-7	-	CASGRGREQYF	TGTGCCAGCGGCCGGGGACGCGAGCAGTACTTC
TRBV7-2	few	TRBJ2-3	TRBD2	CASSGWTSGISTDTQYF	TGTGCCAGCAGCGGTTGGACTAGCGGGATTAGCACAGATACGCAGTATTTT
TRBV4-2	many	TRBJ1-3	TRBD1	CASSPQGSGNTIYF	TGTGCCAGCAGCCCACAGGGGTCTGGAAACACCATATATTTT
TRBV11-2	few	TRBJ2-7	-	CASSLGTTVYEQYF	TGTGCCAGCAGCTTAGGCACGACAGTCTACGAGCAGTACTTC
TRBV20-1	few	TRBJ1-4	-	CSARDFDSHATNEKLFF	TGCAGTGCTAGAGATTTTGACAGCCATGCAACTAATGAAAAACTGTTTTTT
TRBV11-2	many	TRBJ2-2	TRBD2	CASSSLWTSGSRAGELFF	TGTGCCAGCAGCTCTCTGTGGACTAGCGGGAGTAGGGCCGGGGAGCTGTTTTTT
TRBV2	few	TRBJ2-7	-	CASISHPTSSYEQYF	TGTGCCAGCATATCGCATCCTACTAGCTCCTACGAGCAGTACTTC
TRBV7-2	-	TRBJ2-7	TRBD2	CASSPTPSGRGEQYF	TGTGCCAGCAGCCCCACTCCTAGCGGGAGGGGGGAGCAGTACTTC
TRBV18	many	TRBJ2-2	TRBD2	CASSGLATGELFF	TGTGCCAGCTCTGGACTAGCGACCGGGGAGCTGTTTTTT
TRBV6-1	few	TRBJ2-3	-	CASSEGGGTSPPPQYF	TGTGCCAGCAGTGAAGGAGGAGGGACTTCCCCCCCTCCGCAGTATTTT
TRBV4-1	few	TRBJ1-4	-	CASRATGKNEKLFF	TGCGCCAGCAGGGCAACAGGGAAGAATGAAAAACTGTTTTTT
TRBV20-1	few	TRBJ2-3	-	CSARDRVGTDTQYF	TGCAGTGCTAGAGATCGGGTAGGAACAGATACGCAGTATTTT
TRBV11-1	many	TRBJ2-3	-	CASSPRDRKLHSTDTQYF	TGTGCCAGCAGCCCGCGGGACAGAAAATTACACAGCACAGATACGCAGTATTTT
TRBV7-9	few	TRBJ2-7	-	CASSFGPLYEQYF	TGTGCCAGCAGCTTTGGACCCCTCTACGAGCAGTACTTC
TRBV12-3/TRBV12-4	-	TRBJ2-5	-	CASSLLGAWETQYF	TGTGCCAGCAGTTTATTGGGTGCATGGGAGACCCAGTACTTC
TRBV3-1	many	TRBJ1-1	-	CASSQDPNRLNTEAFF	TGTGCCAGCAGCCAAGACCCGAACCGCCTGAACACTGAAGCTTTCTTT
TRBV12-3/TRBV12-4	few	TRBJ2-7	-	CASKRTLSSYEQYF	TGTGCCAGCAAAAGGACACTGAGCTCCTACGAGCAGTACTTC
TRBV3-1	many	TRBJ2-5	-	CASRSLQRIQETQYF	TGTGCCAGCAGATCCTTACAACGGATACAAGAGACCCAGTACTTC
TRBV5-1	many	TRBJ2-2	TRBD2	CASSLGDSGQGRELFF	TGCGCCAGCAGCTTGGGAGATAGCGGGCAAGGCAGGGAGCTGTTTTTT
TRBV7-9	-	TRBJ2-7	-	CASSPRSGAYEQYF	TGTGCCAGCAGCCCGAGGTCAGGGGCCTACGAGCAGTACTTC